The T cell receptor (beta chain) under discussion was sequenced for a study of glioma-infiltrating T cells. TCR alpha and beta CDR3 regions were amplified from RNA using iRepertoire nested multiplex PCR. Input was 100-400 ng of tissue mRNA or PBMC total RNA. Each CDR3 protein gets one entry after TCRdb re-called the multiplex PCR reads with MiXCR. The sample records under 150,000 distinct CDR3 sequences, around 25% being singletons. Regarding the study as a whole: Only very few CDR3 sequences appeared in both tissue and blood. Above-expected tissue-blood divergence occurred in all gliomas, most in low-grade ones.

The table lists this clonotype with many counts. Its antigen is not identified. CDR1 and CDR2 (germline): SGDLS, YYNGEE. Deletions cut 4 bases from V and 5 bases from J, with 6 bases between. The CDR3 runs to 11 residues. This receptor was identified in a human donor with low-grade glioma or glioblastoma, undergoing nonglioma brain surgery, or in good health (not recorded which). Sequencing input: glioma tissue, nonneoplastic brain tissue, or PBMCs (not recorded which). The rearrangement links TRBV9 to TRBJ2-5; D gene unclear. The DNA of the CDR3 is TGTGCCAGCAGCTCCCGGGAGACCCAGTACTTC. Amino acids: CASSSRETQYF.